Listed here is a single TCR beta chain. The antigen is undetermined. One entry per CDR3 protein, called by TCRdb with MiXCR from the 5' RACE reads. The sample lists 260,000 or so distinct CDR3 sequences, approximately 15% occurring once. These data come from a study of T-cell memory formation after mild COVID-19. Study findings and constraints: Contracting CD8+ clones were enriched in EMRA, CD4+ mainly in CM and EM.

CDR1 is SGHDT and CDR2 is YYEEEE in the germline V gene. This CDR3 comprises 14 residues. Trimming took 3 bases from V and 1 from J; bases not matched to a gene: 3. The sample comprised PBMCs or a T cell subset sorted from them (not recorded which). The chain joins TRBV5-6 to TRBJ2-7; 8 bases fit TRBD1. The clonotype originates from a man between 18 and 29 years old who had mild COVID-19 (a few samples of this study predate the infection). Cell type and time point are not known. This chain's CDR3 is CASSSRDRSYEQYV. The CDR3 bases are TGTGCCAGCAGCTCCCGGGACAGGTCCTACGAGCAGTACGTC.